The 31 T cell receptor beta chains below come from one sample, sequenced in a study of CD4 T cell repertoires in COVID-19. Method: immunoSEQ multiplex PCR; TCRdb's copy keeps in-frame clones and lacks some. The table records tens of thousands of clones, about nine tenths of them present only once. Sequencing was done directly on freshly isolated, uncultured memory T cells. The source material was central memory CD4+ T cells from blood, sampled before the COVID-19 pandemic. Receptors were obtained from a human donor who had COVID-19.

CDR3 loop: CASSETGPWSPLHF. The CDR3 DNA is TGCGCCAGCAGTGAGACAGGTCCGTGGTCACCCCTCCACTTT. The chain is built from TRBV10-2 and TRBJ1-6, with a tentative D call TRBD1 (5 bases). V was pared by 2 bases and J by 10 bases, with 12 bases between. This CDR3 has 14 amino acids. The germline V gene has CDR1 WSHSY and CDR2 SAAADI.

The chain joins TRBV7-9 to TRBJ1-1, with no clear D. Germline CDR1 SEHNR, CDR2 FQNEAQ (reference sequence). The CDR3 is 12 residues long. Trimming removed 4 bases from V and 6 bases from J, with 9 bases in between. CDR3 in amino acids: CASSSGLSEAFF. CDR3 DNA sequence: TGTGCCAGCAGCTCAGGACTATCTGAAGCTTTCTTT.

This clone was seen just once. This chain uses TRBV19 with TRBJ1-5; 7 nucleotides line up with TRBD1. The V and J ends lost 2 bases and 6 bases, in that order; junction bases with no gene match: 7. Germline values: CDR1 LNHDA, CDR2 SQIVND (reference sequence). The CDR3 consists of 15 residues. The DNA for the CDR3 is TGTGCCAGTAGTATAATCGCGACAGGGAGTCAGCCCCAGCATTTT. It is translated as CASSIIATGSQPQHF. The full variable domain, with the rest looked up from reference TRBV19 and TRBJ1-5, is DGGITQSPKYLFRKEGQNVTLSCEQNLNHDAMYWYRQDPGQGLRLIYYSQIVNDFQKGDIAEGYSVSREKKESFPLTVTSAQKNPTAFYLCASSIIATGSQPQHFGDGTRLSIL.

This chain links TRBV5-6 with TRBJ2-7; tentative D call: TRBD2 (5 bases). CDR1 and CDR2 from the germline V gene are SGHDT and YYEEEE. V was cut by 7 bases and J by 0 bases, with 11 bases left in between. CDR3 length: 13 residues. The CDR3 protein is CASSGLASYEQYF. CDR3 nucleotides: TGTGCCAGCTCCGGACTGGCCTCCTACGAGCAGTACTTC. The full variable domain, in which reference TRBV5-6 and TRBJ2-7 provide the parts outside the CDR3, is DAGVTQSPTHLIKTRGQQVTLRCSPKSGHDTVSWYQQALGQGPQFIFQYYEEEERQRGNFPDRFSGHQFPNYSSELNVNALLLGDSALYLCASSGLASYEQYFGPGTRLTVT.

The gene calls are TRBV27 and TRBJ1-2, with 7 nucleotides matching TRBD1. The CDR3 length is 13 residues. Unmatched junction bases numbered 4, after V lost 5 bases and J lost 4 bases. CDR1 and CDR2 from the germline V gene are MNHEY and SMNVEV (reference sequence). As DNA, the CDR3 is TGTGCCAGCAGTCCTGGGACAGTCTATGGCTACACCTTC. Encoded protein: CASSPGTVYGYTF.

The chain has TRBV2 and TRBJ1-1, with D perhaps TRBD1 (6 bases). The V gene lost 2 bases and the J gene lost 6 bases, with 10 bases spanning the gap. Germline V gives CDR1 SNHLY, CDR2 FYNNEI. This CDR3 comprises 13 residues. CDR3 amino acids: CASSEIGGAEAFF. Here the CDR3 DNA reads TGTGCCAGCAGTGAAATAGGGGGGGCTGAAGCTTTCTTT.

This chain joins TRBV7-6 and TRBJ2-7; TRBD2 matches 7 bases. The CDR3 is 12 amino acids. CDR1 is SGHVS and CDR2 is FNYEAQ in the germline V gene. V lost 5 bases and J lost 6; bases outside the gene matches: 4. CDR3 loop: CASSRAGLEQYF. The CDR3 DNA follows: TGTGCCAGCAGCCGAGCGGGACTCGAGCAGTACTTC.

The rearrangement joins TRBV2 to TRBJ1-5; D is unclear. Looked up from germline, CDR1 is SNHLY and CDR2 is FYNNEI. The ends were cut back, 5 bases at V and 3 bases at J, with 8 bases in the middle. CDR3 length equals 13 residues. This chain's CDR3 is CASSTSSNQPQHF. The DNA for the CDR3 is TGTGCCAGCAGTACGAGTTCCAATCAGCCCCAGCATTTT.

This clone appeared a single time. This chain links TRBV7-6 with TRBJ2-3; possible D gene TRBD2, 6 bases. Trimming removed 5 bases from V and 6 bases from J, with 15 bases in between. Germline lookup yields CDR1 SGHVS and CDR2 FNYEAQ. CDR3 length: 14 residues. The CDR3 coding sequence is TGTGCCAGCAGCCAGGCGGGGCATTCGGATACGCAGTATTTT. This translates into CASSQAGHSDTQYF.

Only one count was recorded for this clone. The chain carries TRBV10-1 and TRBJ2-2, with D possibly being TRBD1 (6 bases). CDR3 length: 14 amino acids. Germline V gene sequence: CDR1 WNHNN, CDR2 SYGVQD (reference sequence). The V end was cut by 5 bases, the J end by 5 bases, with 12 bases between. The CDR3, as DNA: TGCGCCAGCAGTCCTACACAGGGAACCGGGGAGCTGTTTTTT. It yields the protein CASSPTQGTGELFF.

The rearrangement links TRBV28 to TRBJ2-2, with TRBD1 identical over 7 bases. The CDR3 runs to 21 residues. V was clipped by 3 bases and J by 0 bases; unmatched bases: 19. Germline V gives CDR1 MDHEN, CDR2 SYDVKM. The CDR3 region is CASSFYGSAPRQGANTGELFF. The CDR3 nucleotides are TGTGCCAGCAGTTTCTATGGCTCGGCCCCGAGGCAGGGGGCGAACACCGGGGAGCTGTTTTTT.

The table lists this clone with a count of one. This chain connects TRBV29-1 to TRBJ2-1, with 9 bases lining up with TRBD2. Unmatched junction bases numbered 11, after V lost 7 bases and J lost 7 bases. The CDR3 runs 14 residues. Germline V gene data show CDR1 as SQVTM and CDR2 as ANQGSEA. The CDR3 sequence: CSGTASGISNEQFF. The CDR3, as DNA: TGCAGCGGGACCGCTAGCGGGATCAGTAATGAGCAGTTCTTC.

CDR3: CSVGRDTDTQYF. CDR3 in DNA: TGCAGCGTTGGGCGGGACACAGATACGCAGTATTTT. V is TRBV29-1 and J is TRBJ2-3; tentatively, D is TRBD2 (6 bases). CDR1 and CDR2 (germline): SQVTM, ANQGSEA. This CDR3 comprises 12 residues. V shed 4 bases and J shed 2 bases, with 7 bases lying between them.

This chain uses TRBV7-2 with TRBJ2-2; D is possibly TRBD2 (7 bases). In germline, CDR1 is SGHTA, CDR2 FQGNSA. This CDR3 is built from 15 residues. Between the trimmed V and J ends, which lost 5 bases and 7 bases, there was a span of 17 bases. CDR3 loop: CASSPPRGAGGELFF. CDR3 sequence (DNA): TGTGCCAGCAGCCCGCCTCGGGGGGCGGGCGGGGAGCTGTTTTTT. Based on the CDR3 plus reference TRBV7-2 and TRBJ2-2, the full variable domain is GAGVSQSPSNKVTEKGKDVELRCDPISGHTALYWYRQSLGQGLEFLIYFQGNSAPDKSGLPSDRFSAERTGGSVSTLTIQRTQQEDSAVYLCASSPPRGAGGELFFGEGSRLTVL.

The J gene is TRBJ2-3, the V gene TRBV11-3; 9 bases fit TRBD2. The V and J ends lost 0 bases and 4 bases, in that order; junction bases with no gene match: 2. The germline V gene encodes CDR1 SGHNT and CDR2 YENEEA. The CDR3 has 15 residues. CDR3 sequence: CASSLDQRGADTQYF. Here the CDR3 DNA reads TGTGCCAGCAGCTTAGATCAGCGGGGGGCAGATACGCAGTATTTT. Filled out from reference TRBV11-3 and TRBJ2-3, the complete variable domain reads EAGVVQSPRYKIIEKKQPVAFWCNPISGHNTLYWYLQNLGQGPELLIRYENEEAVDDSQLPKDRFSAERLKGVDSTLKIQPAELGDSAVYLCASSLDQRGADTQYFGPGTRLTVL.

This clone showed up just once. The V and J genes are TRBV10-2 and TRBJ2-3; a possible D gene is TRBD2 (5 bases). Germline V gene data show CDR1 as WSHSY and CDR2 as SAAADI. The CDR3 covers 15 residues. The V gene lost 2 bases and the J gene lost 4 bases, with 13 bases spanning the gap. CDR3 region: CASSETGVDSDTQYF. The CDR3 DNA follows: TGCGCCAGCAGTGAGACCGGAGTGGACTCAGATACGCAGTATTTT.

The chain uses TRBV6-1 and TRBJ1-1, with a possible D match to TRBD1 (5 bases). The CDR3 spans 13 residues. V lost 7 bases to trimming and J lost 4 bases, with 13 bases between them. Germline lookup yields CDR1 MNHNS and CDR2 SASEGT. The CDR3 region has the DNA TGTGCCAGCACGGACAACACCGGCACTGAAGCTTTCTTT. It yields the protein CASTDNTGTEAFF.

The chain employs TRBV4-1 and TRBJ2-1, with D perhaps TRBD1 (6 bases). This CDR3 comprises 12 residues. Trimming pared 0 bases from V and 12 bases from J, leaving 9 bases between. CDR1 MGHRA and CDR2 YSYEKL come from the germline V gene. CDR3 in DNA: TGCGCCAGCAGCCAAGACCAGGGGTGGCAGTTCTTC. As protein: CASSQDQGWQFF.

The chain has TRBV5-1 and TRBJ2-3; 9 bases align to TRBD2. Trimming at V came to 1 base and at J to 3 bases, leaving 6 bases not matched to a gene. This CDR3 is 16 amino acids long. Germline V gene sequence: CDR1 SGHRS, CDR2 YFSETQ. DNA for the CDR3: TGCGCCAGCAGCTTGAGCTTAGCGGGGGTAACAGATACGCAGTATTTT. Residues: CASSLSLAGVTDTQYF.

The CDR3 nucleotides read TGTGCCAGCAGTGACCTCCACAGGGCAAGCACAGATACGCAGTATTTT. Translated, it gives CASSDLHRASTDTQYF. The chain links TRBV6-1 to TRBJ2-3, with D perhaps matching TRBD1 (6 bases). The CDR3 runs 16 residues. Germline V gene lookup returns CDR1 MNHNS and CDR2 SASEGT. Between the trimmed V and J ends, which lost 3 bases and 0 bases, there was a span of 13 bases.

This chain links TRBV10-2 with TRBJ1-6; 8 bases match TRBD1. After removal of 5 bases from V and 8 bases from J, the junction contained 5 bases not matched to a gene. The germline V gene encodes CDR1 WSHSY and CDR2 SAAADI. This CDR3 is built from 14 residues. CDR3 nucleotide sequence: TGCGCCAGCAGTTGGACAGGGAGCGATTCACCCCTCCACTTT. It codes for CASSWTGSDSPLHF.

This chain uses TRBV10-1 with TRBJ2-3, with TRBD2 matching 10 bases. V lost 5 bases, J lost 4 bases, and 9 bases stayed unmatched. The CDR3 is 16 residues long. Germline V gene lookup returns CDR1 WNHNN and CDR2 SYGVQD (reference sequence). The CDR3 DNA reads TGCGCCAGCAGTTTAGGAATAGCGGGGGGCTCAGATACGCAGTATTTT. It codes for CASSLGIAGGSDTQYF.

The V call is TRBV11-3, the J call TRBJ2-4; the D gene is possibly TRBD1 (5 bases). V lost 1 base, J lost 7 bases, and 8 bases lay in between. CDR1 SGHNT and CDR2 YENEEA come from the germline V gene. The CDR3 runs 13 residues. This CDR3 is CASSLGSGNIQYF. Here the CDR3 DNA reads TGTGCCAGCAGCTTAGGGTCAGGGAACATTCAGTACTTC.

The chain links TRBV6-5 to TRBJ1-2; 11 nucleotides match TRBD1. Per the germline V gene, CDR1 is MNHEY and CDR2 is SVGAGI. The CDR3 length is 15 residues. After removal of 3 bases from V and 5 bases from J, the junction contained 5 bases not matched to a gene. The CDR3 sequence is CASSYRGQGVYGYTF. The DNA of the CDR3 is TGTGCCAGCAGTTATAGGGGACAGGGGGTTTATGGCTACACCTTC.

This clone was recorded a few times. The chain employs TRBV2 and TRBJ1-5, with no clear D. The V gene's germline CDR1 is SNHLY and CDR2 FYNNEI. V was pared by 5 bases and J by 4 bases, with 3 bases between. The CDR3 is made up of 11 amino acids. CDR3 loop: CASSINQPQHF. CDR3 coding DNA: TGTGCCAGCAGTATAAATCAGCCCCAGCATTTT.

The chain joins TRBV6-6 to TRBJ1-2; no firm D call. CDR1 MNHNY and CDR2 SVGAGI come from the germline V gene (reference sequence). V was clipped by 2 bases and J by 5 bases, with 9 bases between them. The CDR3 totals 13 residues. CDR3 in DNA: TGTGCCAGCAGTTACGGGGAGCGATATGGCTACACCTTC. The encoded protein is CASSYGERYGYTF.

The J gene is TRBJ2-1, the V gene TRBV28; 7 bases match TRBD2. Germline-derived CDR1 and CDR2 are MDHEN and SYDVKM. V shed 7 bases, J shed 0 bases, and the junction held 15 bases outside the gene matches. This CDR3 spans 18 amino acids. CDR3 residues: CASKAPGLSSSSYNEQFF. CDR3 bases: TGTGCCAGCAAGGCTCCGGGACTATCATCGAGCTCCTACAATGAGCAGTTCTTC.

The chain carries TRBV7-2 and TRBJ1-1, with D possibly TRBD1 on 6 matching bases. The CDR3 covers 16 residues. CDR1 and CDR2 (germline): SGHTA, FQGNSA. V was pared by 5 bases and J by 0 bases, with 16 bases between. CDR3 amino acids: CASSPAGGLMNTEAFF. For the CDR3, the DNA is TGTGCCAGCAGCCCCGCGGGGGGCCTCATGAACACTGAAGCTTTCTTT.

This clone was seen a handful of times. The chain links TRBV7-3 to TRBJ2-1; maybe TRBD2 (6 bases). The length of the CDR3 is 15 residues. Germline V gives CDR1 SGHTA, CDR2 FQGTGA. The V and J ends lost 5 bases and 2 bases respectively, with 13 bases between them. CDR3 bases: TGTGCCAGCAGCGCTTCCGGGACTCCCTACAATGAGCAGTTCTTC. Amino acids: CASSASGTPYNEQFF.

The chain joins TRBV15 to TRBJ1-4, with a tentative D call TRBD1 (6 bases). The CDR3 runs 13 residues. Between the trimmed V and J ends, which lost 4 bases and 8 bases, there was a span of 11 bases. Germline V gene data show CDR1 as LNHNV and CDR2 as YYDKDF (reference sequence). The CDR3 bases are TGTGCCACCAGCACGCTGCAGGGGGAAAAACTGTTTTTT. Its protein product is CATSTLQGEKLFF.

The genes are TRBV5-1 and TRBJ2-7; perhaps TRBD2 as D (5 bases). The CDR3 spans 13 residues. Trimming left V 5 bases short and J 6 bases short, with 15 bases between. From germline, CDR1 is SGHRS and CDR2 YFSETQ. The CDR3 coding sequence is TGCGCCAGCAGACGCGGGCCGGAGTCCGAGCAGTACTTC. This translates into CASRRGPESEQYF. The variable domain in full, completed from reference TRBV5-1 and TRBJ2-7, reads KAGVTQTPRYLIKTRGQQVTLSCSPISGHRSVSWYQQTPGQGLQFLFEYFSETQRNKGNFPGRFSGRQFSNSRSEMNVSTLELGDSALYLCASRRGPESEQYFGPGTRLTVT.